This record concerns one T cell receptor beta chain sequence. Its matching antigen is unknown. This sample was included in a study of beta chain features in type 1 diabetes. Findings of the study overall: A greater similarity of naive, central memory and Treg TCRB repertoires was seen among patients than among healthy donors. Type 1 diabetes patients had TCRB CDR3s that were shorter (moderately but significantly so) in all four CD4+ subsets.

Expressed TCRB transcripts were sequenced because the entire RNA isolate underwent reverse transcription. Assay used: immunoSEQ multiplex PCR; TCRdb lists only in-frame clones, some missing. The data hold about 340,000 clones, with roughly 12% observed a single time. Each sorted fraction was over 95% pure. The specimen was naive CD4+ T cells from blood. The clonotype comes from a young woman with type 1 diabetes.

CDR3 amino acids: CASSSRMNTEAFF. The CDR3 DNA reads as TGTGCCAGCAGCTCGCGGATGAACACTGAAGCTTTCTTT. The J gene is TRBJ1-1, the V gene TRBV7-9; no clear D. The length of the CDR3 is 13 residues. The V end was cut by 4 bases, the J end by 0 bases, with 6 bases between. CDR1 is SEHNR and CDR2 is FQNEAQ in the germline V gene (reference sequence). The whole variable domain, filled in from reference TRBV7-9 and TRBJ1-1, reads DTGVSQNPRHKITKRGQNVTFRCDPISEHNRLYWYRQTLGQGPEFLTYFQNEAQLEKSRLLSDRFSAERPKGSFSTLEIQRTEQGDSAMYLCASSSRMNTEAFFGQGTRLTVV.